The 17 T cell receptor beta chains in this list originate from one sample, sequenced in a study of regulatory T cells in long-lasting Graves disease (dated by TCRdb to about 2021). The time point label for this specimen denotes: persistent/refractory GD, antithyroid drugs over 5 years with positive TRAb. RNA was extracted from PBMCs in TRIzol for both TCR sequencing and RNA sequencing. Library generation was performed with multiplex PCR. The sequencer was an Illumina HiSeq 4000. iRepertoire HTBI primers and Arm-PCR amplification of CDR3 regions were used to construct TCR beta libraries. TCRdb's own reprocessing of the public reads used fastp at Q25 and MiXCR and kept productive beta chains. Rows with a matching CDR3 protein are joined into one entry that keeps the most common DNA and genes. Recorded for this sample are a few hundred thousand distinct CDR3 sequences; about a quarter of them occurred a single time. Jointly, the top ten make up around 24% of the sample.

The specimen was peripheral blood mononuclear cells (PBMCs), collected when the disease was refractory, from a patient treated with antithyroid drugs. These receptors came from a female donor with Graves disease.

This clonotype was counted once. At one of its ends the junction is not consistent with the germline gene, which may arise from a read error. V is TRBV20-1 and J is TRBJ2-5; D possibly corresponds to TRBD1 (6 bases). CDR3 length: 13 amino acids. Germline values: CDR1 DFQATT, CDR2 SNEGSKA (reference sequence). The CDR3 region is CSARWDTQEIQYF. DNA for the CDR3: TGCAGTGCTAGATGGGACACCCAAGAGATCCAGTACTTC.

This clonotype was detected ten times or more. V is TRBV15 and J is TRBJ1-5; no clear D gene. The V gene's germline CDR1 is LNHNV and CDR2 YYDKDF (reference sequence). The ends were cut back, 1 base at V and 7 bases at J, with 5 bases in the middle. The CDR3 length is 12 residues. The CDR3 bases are TGTGCCACCAGCAGAGTCGACCAGCCCCAGCATTTT. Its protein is CATSRVDQPQHF.

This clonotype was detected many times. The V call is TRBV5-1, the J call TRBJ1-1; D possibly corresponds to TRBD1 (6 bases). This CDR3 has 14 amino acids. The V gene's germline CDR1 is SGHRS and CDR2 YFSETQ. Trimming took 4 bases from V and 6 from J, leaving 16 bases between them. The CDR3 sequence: CASSPDSQGAEAFF. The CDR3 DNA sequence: TGCGCCAGCAGCCCGGACAGCCAGGGCGCTGAAGCTTTCTTT.

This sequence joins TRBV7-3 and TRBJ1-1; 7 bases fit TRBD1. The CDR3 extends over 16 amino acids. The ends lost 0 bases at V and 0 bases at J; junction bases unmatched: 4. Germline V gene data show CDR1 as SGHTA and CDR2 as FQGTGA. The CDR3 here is CASSLTGTALNTEAFF. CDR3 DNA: TGTGCCAGCAGCTTAACCGGGACAGCCTTGAACACTGAAGCTTTCTTT.

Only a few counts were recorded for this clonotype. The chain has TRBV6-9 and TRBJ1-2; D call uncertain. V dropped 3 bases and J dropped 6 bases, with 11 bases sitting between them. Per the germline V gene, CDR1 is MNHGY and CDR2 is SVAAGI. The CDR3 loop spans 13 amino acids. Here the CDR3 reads CASSYGPPNGYTF. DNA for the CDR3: TGTGCCAGCAGTTACGGTCCACCGAATGGCTACACCTTC.

The CDR3 protein is CASSTGRVTTGELFF. In DNA form, the CDR3 reads TGTGCCAGCAGCACGGGTCGGGTTACTACCGGGGAGCTGTTTTTT. The chain carries TRBV7-3 and TRBJ2-2; D is unclear. Germline V gives CDR1 SGHTA, CDR2 FQGTGA. The CDR3 sequence is 15 residues long. The V and J ends lost 5 bases and 5 bases respectively, with 15 bases between them.

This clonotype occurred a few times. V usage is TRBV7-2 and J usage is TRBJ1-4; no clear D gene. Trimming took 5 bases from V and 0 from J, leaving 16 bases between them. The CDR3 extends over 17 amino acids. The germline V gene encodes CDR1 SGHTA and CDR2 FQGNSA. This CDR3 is CASSETGTVSTNEKLFF. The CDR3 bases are TGTGCCAGCAGCGAGACGGGAACGGTATCAACTAATGAAAAACTGTTTTTT.

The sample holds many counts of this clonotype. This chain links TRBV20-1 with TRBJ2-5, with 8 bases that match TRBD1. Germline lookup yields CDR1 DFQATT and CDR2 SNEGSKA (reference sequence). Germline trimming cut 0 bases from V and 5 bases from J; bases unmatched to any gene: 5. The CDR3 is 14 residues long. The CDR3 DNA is TGCAGTGCTAGAGACAGGGGGCGGGTGGAGACCCAGTACTTC. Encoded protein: CSARDRGRVETQYF.

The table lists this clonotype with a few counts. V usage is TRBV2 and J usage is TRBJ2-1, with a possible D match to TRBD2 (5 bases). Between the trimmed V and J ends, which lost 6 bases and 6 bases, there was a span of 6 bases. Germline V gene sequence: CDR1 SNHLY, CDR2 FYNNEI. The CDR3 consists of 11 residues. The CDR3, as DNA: TGTGCCAGCAGAGGACTCAATGAGCAGTTCTTC. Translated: CASRGLNEQFF. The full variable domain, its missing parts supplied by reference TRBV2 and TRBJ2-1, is EPEVTQTPSHQVTQMGQEVILRCVPISNHLYFYWYRQILGQKVEFLVSFYNNEISEKSEIFDDQFSVERPDGSNFTLKIRSTKLEDSAMYFCASRGLNEQFFGPGTRLTVL.

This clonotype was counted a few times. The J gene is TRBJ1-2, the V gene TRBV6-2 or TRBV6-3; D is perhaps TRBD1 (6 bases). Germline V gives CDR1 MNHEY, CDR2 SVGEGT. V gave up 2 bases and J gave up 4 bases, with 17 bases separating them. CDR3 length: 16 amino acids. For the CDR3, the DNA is TGTGCCAGCAGTTACCCTCCGGTCGGGGGCGGCTATGGCTACACCTTC. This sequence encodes CASSYPPVGGGYGYTF.

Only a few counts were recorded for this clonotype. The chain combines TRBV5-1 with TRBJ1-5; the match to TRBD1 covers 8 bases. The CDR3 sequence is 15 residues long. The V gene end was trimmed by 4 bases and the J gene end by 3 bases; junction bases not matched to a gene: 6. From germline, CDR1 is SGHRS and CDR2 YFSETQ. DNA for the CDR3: TGCGCCAGCAGCCCGACAGGGGTCGACAATCAGCCCCAGCATTTT. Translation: CASSPTGVDNQPQHF.

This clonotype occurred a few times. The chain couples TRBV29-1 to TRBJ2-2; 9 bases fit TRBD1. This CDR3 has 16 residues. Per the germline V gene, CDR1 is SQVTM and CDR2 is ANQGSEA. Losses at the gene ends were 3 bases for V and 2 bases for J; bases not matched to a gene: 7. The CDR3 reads CSVDRTGATNTGELFF. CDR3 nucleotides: TGCAGCGTTGATCGGACAGGGGCCACCAACACCGGGGAGCTGTTTTTT.

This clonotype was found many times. DNA for the CDR3: TGTGCCAGCTCCCCCAGCGGGAGAGGCTACGAGCAGTACTTC. Residues: CASSPSGRGYEQYF. The chain joins TRBV11-2 to TRBJ2-7, with 8 bases aligning to TRBD2. V trimming: 8 bases; J trimming: 3 bases; junction bases outside the gene matches: 9. Looked up from germline, CDR1 is SGHAT and CDR2 is FQNNGV. This CDR3 has 14 residues.

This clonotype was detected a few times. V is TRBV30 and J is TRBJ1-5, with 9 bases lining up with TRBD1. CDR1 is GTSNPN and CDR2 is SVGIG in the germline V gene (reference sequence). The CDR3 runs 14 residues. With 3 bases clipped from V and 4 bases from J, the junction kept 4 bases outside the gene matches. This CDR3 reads CAWRDRGGNQPQHF. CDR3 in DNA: TGTGCCTGGAGGGACAGGGGTGGTAATCAGCCCCAGCATTTT. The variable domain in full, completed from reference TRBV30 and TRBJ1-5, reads SQTIHQWPATLVQPVGSPLSLECTVEGTSNPNLYWYRQAAGRGLQLLFYSVGIGQISSEVPQNLSASRPQDRQFILSSKKLLLSDSGFYLCAWRDRGGNQPQHFGDGTRLSIL.

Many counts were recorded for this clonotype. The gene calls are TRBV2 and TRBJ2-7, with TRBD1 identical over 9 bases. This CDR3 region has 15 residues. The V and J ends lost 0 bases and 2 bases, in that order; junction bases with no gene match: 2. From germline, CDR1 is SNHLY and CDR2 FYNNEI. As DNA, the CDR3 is TGTGCCAGCAGTGAAGCGCGGGACAGGGCCTACGAGCAGTACTTC. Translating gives CASSEARDRAYEQYF.

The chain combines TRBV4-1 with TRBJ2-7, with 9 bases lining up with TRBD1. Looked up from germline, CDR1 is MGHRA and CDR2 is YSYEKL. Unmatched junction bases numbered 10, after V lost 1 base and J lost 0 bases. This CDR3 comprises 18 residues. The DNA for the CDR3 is TGCGCCAGCAGCCAAGCAGGGGGACAGGGTTGGTCCTCCTACGAGCAGTACTTC. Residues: CASSQAGGQGWSSYEQYF.

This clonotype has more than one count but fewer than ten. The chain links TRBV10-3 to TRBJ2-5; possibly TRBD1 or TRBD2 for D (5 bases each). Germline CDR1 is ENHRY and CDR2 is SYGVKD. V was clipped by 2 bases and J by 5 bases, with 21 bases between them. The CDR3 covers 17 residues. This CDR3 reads CAISERGEGVSRETQYF. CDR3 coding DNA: TGTGCCATCAGTGAGAGAGGGGAAGGGGTCTCACGGGAGACCCAGTACTTC.